A selection of T cell receptor beta chains follows, all from one sample in a study of regulatory T cells in long-lasting Graves disease. TCRdb re-called the multiplex PCR reads with MiXCR, one entry per CDR3 protein. Here the sample spans about 440,000 distinct CDR3 sequences, 14% to 15% being singletons. These data were also filed under a second study, of T cells in Graves' hyperthyroidism and ophthalmopathy.

The sequencing here drew on peripheral blood mononuclear cells (PBMCs), taken at new diagnosis, from a patient treated with antithyroid drugs. The receptor source for this set is a woman in her thirties with Graves disease. Both conserved end residues are part of each CDR3. Fields, in order: J gene, D gene, V gene, clone size, CDR3 DNA, CDR3 protein. The D gene is left open where the match is weak. The size field is filled for only some rows; it gives once, few, many or a size class.

TRBJ2-6 - TRBV9 few TGTGCCAGCAGCGTCGATGAGGCTGGGGCCAACGTCCTGACTTTC CASSVDEAGANVLTF
TRBJ2-7 - TRBV2 many TGTGCCAGCAGTGAAACCACAGTCGAGCAGTACTTC CASSETTVEQYF
TRBJ2-7 - TRBV10-1 - TGCGCCAGCAGTGAGTCGGGGGAGGCCCCCTACGAGCAGTACTTC CASSESGEAPYEQYF
TRBJ2-4 - TRBV20-1 many TGCAGTGCCGAGGGCAGGGGCAAAAACATTCAGTACTTC CSAEGRGKNIQYF
TRBJ2-5 - TRBV3-1 - TGTGCCAGCAGCCAAGATAAGGGACCCCCAGAGACCCAGTACTTC CASSQDKGPPETQYF
TRBJ2-1 TRBD2 TRBV9 - TGTGCCAGCAGCGTAGTGGTAGCGGGATTCTACAATGAGCAGTTCTTC CASSVVVAGFYNEQFF
TRBJ2-1 TRBD2 TRBV14 - TGTGCCAGCAGCCACCTGGGGACTAGCTTTCCCAGCGGGCAGTTCTTC CASSHLGTSFPSGQFF
TRBJ2-1 TRBD1 TRBV3-1 many TGTGCCAGCAGTCGCCGGGACAGGGTTTTGGACGAGCAGTTCTTC CASSRRDRVLDEQFF
TRBJ2-7 TRBD2 TRBV4-1 few TGCGCCAGCAGCCAAGGCCCTCCTGGACTAGCAACTTCCTACGAGCAGTACTTC CASSQGPPGLATSYEQYF
TRBJ1-1 TRBD1 TRBV27 many TGTGCCAGCAGGTCCCGGACAGGGGCCTTGAACACTGAAGCTTTCTTT CASRSRTGALNTEAFF
TRBJ2-5 TRBD2 TRBV20-1 - TGCAGTGCTAGTGCGGGAGGGGTGGAGACCCAGTACTTC CSASAGGVETQYF
TRBJ2-3 TRBD2 TRBV5-1 - TGCGCCAGCAGCTTGAGCGGGACTAGCGGGAGTACTAGCACAGATACGCAGTATTTT CASSLSGTSGSTSTDTQYF
TRBJ2-5 - TRBV9 few TGTGCCAGCAGCGTAGATTCGACAGGCCGGGGAGAGACCCAGTACTTC CASSVDSTGRGETQYF
TRBJ1-2 - TRBV6-1 few TGTGCCATCACGGACATCAAAAGGGATGGCTACACCTTC CAITDIKRDGYTF
TRBJ2-3 TRBD2 TRBV7-9 few TGTGCCAGCACTTCCACAGCGGGAGAACCAGATACGCAGTATTTT CASTSTAGEPDTQYF
TRBJ2-7 TRBD2 TRBV15 many TGTGCCACCAGCAGAGACTCAGCGGGAGGATACTACGAGCAGTACTTC CATSRDSAGGYYEQYF
TRBJ2-7 - TRBV15 many TGTGCCACCAGCAGAGGGGAAGCGGCGGACGAGCAGTACTTC CATSRGEAADEQYF
TRBJ2-5 - TRBV28 many TGTGCCAGCCGCTCCTTCGGGACGCCCGAAGAGACCCAGTACTTC CASRSFGTPEETQYF
TRBJ2-5 TRBD2 TRBV12-3/TRBV12-4 many TGTGCCAGCAGTTTTACTAGCGGGAGGCTAGAGACCCAGTACTTC CASSFTSGRLETQYF
TRBJ1-1 - TRBV10-3 - TGTGCCATCAGGGGTGGACGGCAGAACACTGAAGCTTTCTTT CAIRGGRQNTEAFF
TRBJ2-3 - TRBV5-1 - TGCGCCAGCAGCTTGGAGGGCCAGGCATCGGATACGCAGTATTTT CASSLEGQASDTQYF
TRBJ2-7 TRBD2 TRBV3-1 few TGTGCCAGCAGTCTCGGGACTAGGTATCACGAGCAGTACTTC CASSLGTRYHEQYF
TRBJ2-2 TRBD1 TRBV5-1 few TGCGCCAGCAGCTCCCAGGGGGAGATATACACCGGGGAGCTGTTTTTT CASSSQGEIYTGELFF
TRBJ1-1 - TRBV7-3 many TGTGCCAGCAGCCCCGAAAACCGGGACACTGAAGCTTTCTTT CASSPENRDTEAFF
TRBJ2-7 TRBD2 TRBV12-3/TRBV12-4 many TGTGCCAGCGGGACTAGCGGGAGGGTGGGCGAGCAGTACTTC CASGTSGRVGEQYF
TRBJ1-2 TRBD1 TRBV5-6 once TGTGCCAGCAGCCCCGGGACAGCTGGCTATGGCTACACCTTC CASSPGTAGYGYTF
TRBJ1-2 - TRBV3-1 many TGTGCCAGCAGCCACCAGGGGACTCCCTATGGCTACACCTTC CASSHQGTPYGYTF
TRBJ2-7 TRBD1 TRBV20-1 - TGCAGTGTCAGGACAGGGGTCTACGAGCAGTACTTC CSVRTGVYEQYF
TRBJ1-5 - TRBV2 many TGTGCCAGCAGGGATGGGACAACCAATCAGCCCCAGCATTTT CASRDGTTNQPQHF
TRBJ2-1 - TRBV7-9 few TGTGCCAGCAGCCCAAATCCGGGACCAGAGGGCAATGAGCAGTTCTTC CASSPNPGPEGNEQFF
TRBJ2-5 - TRBV27 many TGCGCCAGCAGTGCCAGGATCCAAGAGACCCAGTACTTC CASSARIQETQYF
TRBJ1-2 - TRBV24-1 many TGTGCCACCAGTGACACACAGGGCCCGAACTATGGCTACACCTTC CATSDTQGPNYGYTF
TRBJ1-5 - TRBV12-3/TRBV12-4 - TGTGCCAGCAGTAAGACAGCCCTTAGCAATCAGCCCCAGCATTTT CASSKTALSNQPQHF
TRBJ2-3 - TRBV28 - TGTGCCAGCAGTTCCCGCCGAGACAGAATTAGCACAGATACGCAGTATTTT CASSSRRDRISTDTQYF
TRBJ2-2 - TRBV3-1 many TGTGCCAGCAGCCAAACCAAGCCCGAGGGGCCAGGGGAGCTGTTTTTT CASSQTKPEGPGELFF